The rows below give T cell receptor beta chains drawn from one sample of a study of tumor-infiltrating lymphocytes in oesophageal squamous cell carcinoma. TCRdb re-called the PCR reads with MiXCR, one entry per CDR3 protein. The table shows 20,000 or so distinct CDR3 sequences, with approximately 39% occurring only once. Input material: normal esophageal tissue next to the tumor. All receptors come from a female donor with esophageal squamous cell carcinoma. Both conserved end residues are part of each CDR3. D genes are given only for firm matches. Clone size is shown for a subset of rows, as once, few, many or a class of expanded clone.

v_gene: TRBV7-2; d_gene: NA; j_gene: TRBJ2-6; abundance: NA; CDR3aa: CASRPPLTSSGANVLTF; CDR3nt: TGTGCCAGCAGGCCACCCCTGACTAGTAGTGGGGCCAACGTCCTGACTTTC
v_gene: TRBV6-9; d_gene: NA; j_gene: TRBJ2-7; abundance: NA; CDR3aa: CASSVTGSDYEQYF; CDR3nt: TGTGCCAGCTCCGTTACAGGGAGCGATTACGAGCAGTACTTC
v_gene: TRBV14; d_gene: TRBD2; j_gene: TRBJ2-3; abundance: once; CDR3aa: CASSQGMTSGIWFGTDTQYF; CDR3nt: TGTGCCAGCAGCCAAGGCATGACTAGCGGGATTTGGTTCGGCACAGATACGCAGTATTTT
v_gene: TRBV6-1; d_gene: NA; j_gene: TRBJ2-3; abundance: many; CDR3aa: CASTTDGDTQYF; CDR3nt: TGTGCCAGCACTACCGACGGAGATACGCAGTATTTT
v_gene: TRBV7-6; d_gene: TRBD1; j_gene: TRBJ2-3; abundance: few; CDR3aa: CASSPTGGTDTQYF; CDR3nt: TGTGCTAGCAGCCCGACAGGGGGCACGGATACGCAGTATTTT
v_gene: TRBV28; d_gene: NA; j_gene: TRBJ2-1; abundance: NA; CDR3aa: CASRLQPDNEQFF; CDR3nt: TGTGCCAGCAGGTTACAACCCGACAATGAGCAGTTCTTC
v_gene: TRBV11-2; d_gene: TRBD2; j_gene: TRBJ2-1; abundance: many; CDR3aa: CASSLGRFGGWFEQFF; CDR3nt: TGTGCCAGCAGCTTAGGACGTTTCGGGGGGTGGTTTGAGCAGTTCTTC
v_gene: TRBV18; d_gene: NA; j_gene: TRBJ1-3; abundance: NA; CDR3aa: CASSAPNSGNTIYF; CDR3nt: TGTGCCAGCTCAGCACCGAACTCTGGAAACACCATATATTTT
v_gene: TRBV7-6; d_gene: TRBD1; j_gene: TRBJ2-7; abundance: few; CDR3aa: CASSLAVGDRGNDEQYF; CDR3nt: TGTGCCAGCAGCTTAGCGGTAGGGGACAGGGGTAACGACGAGCAGTACTTC
v_gene: TRBV12-3/TRBV12-4; d_gene: TRBD1; j_gene: TRBJ2-5; abundance: many; CDR3aa: CASSRTGLWETQYF; CDR3nt: TGTGCCAGCAGTAGGACAGGGCTGTGGGAGACCCAGTACTTC
v_gene: TRBV28; d_gene: NA; j_gene: TRBJ2-5; abundance: NA; CDR3aa: CASSLHGLQTQYF; CDR3nt: TGTGCCAGCAGTTTACATGGGCTGCAGACCCAGTACTTC
v_gene: TRBV5-6; d_gene: NA; j_gene: TRBJ2-7; abundance: many; CDR3aa: CASSGRGRAYEQYF; CDR3nt: TGTGCCAGCAGCGGCCGTGGCAGGGCCTACGAGCAGTACTTC
v_gene: TRBV5-6; d_gene: TRBD1; j_gene: TRBJ2-3; abundance: many; CDR3aa: CASSFRTGLTDTQYF; CDR3nt: TGTGCCAGCAGCTTCCGGACAGGGTTAACAGATACGCAGTATTTT
v_gene: TRBV5-1; d_gene: NA; j_gene: TRBJ2-7; abundance: NA; CDR3aa: CASSRTSDSSYNEQYF; CDR3nt: TGCGCCAGCAGCCGCACGTCCGATAGCTCCTACAATGAGCAGTACTTC
v_gene: TRBV11-3; d_gene: TRBD2; j_gene: TRBJ2-1; abundance: many; CDR3aa: CASSLGTSGAYNEQFF; CDR3nt: TGTGCCAGCAGCTTAGGTACTAGCGGGGCCTACAATGAGCAGTTCTTC
v_gene: TRBV6-1; d_gene: TRBD1; j_gene: TRBJ1-2; abundance: many; CDR3aa: CASSGPGTALNYGYTF; CDR3nt: TGTGCCAGCAGTGGCCCTGGGACAGCCCTAAACTATGGCTACACCTTC
v_gene: TRBV10-3; d_gene: NA; j_gene: TRBJ2-5; abundance: NA; CDR3aa: CATARGGGASQETQYF; CDR3nt: TGTGCCACCGCGAGGGGGGGGGGGGCAAGCCAAGAGACCCAGTACTTC
v_gene: TRBV6-1; d_gene: NA; j_gene: TRBJ2-1; abundance: many; CDR3aa: CASRLDNGYNEQFF; CDR3nt: TGTGCCAGCAGGCTGGACAATGGGTACAATGAGCAGTTCTTC
v_gene: TRBV24-1; d_gene: TRBD1; j_gene: TRBJ2-1; abundance: medium-sized; CDR3aa: CATSAGTGGSNEQFF; CDR3nt: TGTGCCACCAGTGCCGGGACAGGGGGCTCAAATGAGCAGTTCTTC
v_gene: TRBV7-2; d_gene: TRBD1; j_gene: TRBJ2-1; abundance: NA; CDR3aa: CASSLAGQGVNEQFF; CDR3nt: TGTGCCAGCAGCCTCGCGGGACAGGGGGTAAATGAGCAGTTCTTC
v_gene: TRBV9; d_gene: TRBD1; j_gene: TRBJ1-6; abundance: few; CDR3aa: CASSPSPAGQGDSPLHF; CDR3nt: TGTGCCAGCAGCCCGAGCCCGGCGGGACAGGGGGATTCACCCCTCCACTTT
v_gene: TRBV6-6; d_gene: NA; j_gene: TRBJ2-2; abundance: few; CDR3aa: CASSYSVGSTGGELFF; CDR3nt: TGTGCCAGCAGTTACTCGGTCGGGAGCACGGGTGGGGAGCTGTTTTTT
v_gene: TRBV7-2; d_gene: NA; j_gene: TRBJ2-1; abundance: few; CDR3aa: CASSSPVGGRGSDEQFF; CDR3nt: TGTGCCAGCAGCTCCCCCGTAGGGGGACGAGGGTCCGATGAGCAGTTCTTC
v_gene: TRBV29-1; d_gene: NA; j_gene: TRBJ2-7; abundance: NA; CDR3aa: CSASRDTNYYEQYF; CDR3nt: TGCAGCGCATCCCGGGACACAAACTACTACGAGCAGTACTTC
v_gene: TRBV5-6; d_gene: NA; j_gene: TRBJ1-2; abundance: many; CDR3aa: CASSPGPGTLSVYGYTF; CDR3nt: TGTGCCAGCAGCCCGGGACCGGGAACCTTAAGTGTCTATGGCTACACCTTC
v_gene: TRBV6-6; d_gene: TRBD2; j_gene: TRBJ2-3; abundance: NA; CDR3aa: CASNSPPGLAANTQYF; CDR3nt: TGTGCCAGCAACAGCCCCCCGGGACTAGCGGCAAATACGCAGTATTTT
v_gene: TRBV7-9; d_gene: TRBD2; j_gene: TRBJ2-3; abundance: medium-sized; CDR3aa: CASSETSGSTDTQYF; CDR3nt: TGTGCCAGCAGCGAGACTAGCGGTAGCACAGATACGCAGTATTTT
v_gene: TRBV11-1; d_gene: TRBD2; j_gene: TRBJ2-7; abundance: NA; CDR3aa: CASSRTSTYEQYF; CDR3nt: TGTGCCAGCAGTCGGACTAGCACCTACGAGCAGTACTTC
v_gene: TRBV6-6; d_gene: TRBD1; j_gene: TRBJ1-2; abundance: many; CDR3aa: CASSYRGQGPMNYGYTF; CDR3nt: TGTGCCAGCAGTTACCGTGGACAGGGGCCGATGAACTATGGCTACACCTTC
v_gene: TRBV6-1; d_gene: NA; j_gene: TRBJ2-3; abundance: few; CDR3aa: CASGLGGRADTQYF; CDR3nt: TGTGCCAGCGGACTAGGGGGCCGAGCAGATACGCAGTATTTT
v_gene: TRBV7-7; d_gene: NA; j_gene: TRBJ2-5; abundance: NA; CDR3aa: CASSLTRGETQYF; CDR3nt: TGTGCTAGCAGCTTAACCCGAGGGGAGACCCAGTACTTC
v_gene: TRBV6-1; d_gene: TRBD1; j_gene: TRBJ1-2; abundance: many; CDR3aa: CASSVRGTNNYGYTF; CDR3nt: TGTGCCAGCAGTGTCAGGGGGACTAATAACTATGGCTACACCTTC
v_gene: TRBV5-4; d_gene: NA; j_gene: TRBJ2-5; abundance: once; CDR3aa: CASSATWAGGSPLHF; CDR3nt: NA
v_gene: TRBV27; d_gene: TRBD1; j_gene: TRBJ1-6; abundance: few; CDR3aa: CASSLYGGQGSPLHF; CDR3nt: TGTGCCAGCAGTTTATATGGGGGACAGGGGTCACCCCTCCACTTT
v_gene: TRBV7-4; d_gene: NA; j_gene: TRBJ2-5; abundance: NA; CDR3aa: CASSLGVWGSDYNEQYF; CDR3nt: TGTGCCAGCAGCTTAGGAGTGTGGGGGAGTGACTACAATGAGCAGTACTTC
v_gene: TRBV2; d_gene: TRBD1; j_gene: TRBJ1-6; abundance: few; CDR3aa: CASRDRNNSPLHF; CDR3nt: TGTGCCAGCCGGGACAGGAATAATTCACCCCTCCACTTT
v_gene: TRBV2; d_gene: NA; j_gene: TRBJ2-5; abundance: few; CDR3aa: CASVVQALNTGELYF; CDR3nt: TGTGCCAGCGTCGTTCAAGCGCTCAACACCGGGGAGCTGTATTTT
v_gene: TRBV2; d_gene: NA; j_gene: TRBJ1-2; abundance: many; CDR3aa: CASSETGLYYGYTF; CDR3nt: TGTGCCAGCAGTGAAACAGGCCTCTACTATGGCTACACCTTC
v_gene: TRBV19; d_gene: NA; j_gene: TRBJ2-3; abundance: many; CDR3aa: CASSIRGRTDTQYF; CDR3nt: TGTGCCAGTAGTATAAGGGGCCGAACAGATACGCAGTATTTT
v_gene: TRBV11-2; d_gene: TRBD2; j_gene: TRBJ2-3; abundance: NA; CDR3aa: CASSLVAGVGVDTQYF; CDR3nt: TGTGCCAGCAGCTTAGTGGCGGGAGTGGGTGTAGATACGCAGTATTTT
v_gene: TRBV7-3; d_gene: NA; j_gene: TRBJ2-7; abundance: few; CDR3aa: CASSLERSYEQYF; CDR3nt: TGTGCCAGCAGCTTGGAGAGGTCCTACGAGCAGTACTTC
v_gene: TRBV28; d_gene: NA; j_gene: TRBJ2-7; abundance: many; CDR3aa: CASSTHLRGDEQYF; CDR3nt: TGTGCCAGCAGCACGCACCTGCGCGGGGACGAGCAGTACTTC
v_gene: TRBV7-6; d_gene: NA; j_gene: TRBJ2-4; abundance: NA; CDR3aa: CASSPGLPLGIQYF; CDR3nt: TGTGCCAGCAGCCCGGGTTTGCCTTTGGGCATTCAGTACTTC
v_gene: TRBV12-3/TRBV12-4; d_gene: TRBD1; j_gene: TRBJ1-1; abundance: NA; CDR3aa: CASSFVEGAAEAFF; CDR3nt: TGTGCCAGCAGTTTTGTAGAGGGGGCGGCTGAAGCTTTCTTT
v_gene: TRBV6-2/TRBV6-3; d_gene: TRBD1; j_gene: TRBJ2-1; abundance: NA; CDR3aa: CASRRPGQGVNNEQFF; CDR3nt: TGTGCCAGCAGGCGTCCGGGACAGGGTGTGAACAATGAGCAGTTCTTC
v_gene: TRBV7-2; d_gene: NA; j_gene: TRBJ2-7; abundance: few; CDR3aa: CASSLSYEQYF; CDR3nt: TGTGCCAGCAGCTTAAGCTACGAGCAGTACTTC
v_gene: TRBV18; d_gene: NA; j_gene: TRBJ2-7; abundance: many; CDR3aa: CASSFATGDGEQYF; CDR3nt: TGTGCCAGCTCATTTGCGACAGGTGACGGCGAGCAGTACTTC
v_gene: TRBV4-2; d_gene: TRBD1; j_gene: TRBJ2-7; abundance: many; CDR3aa: CASSQEGPGQGHEQYF; CDR3nt: TGTGCCAGCAGCCAAGAAGGCCCGGGACAGGGGCACGAGCAGTACTTC
v_gene: TRBV27; d_gene: TRBD1; j_gene: TRBJ1-5; abundance: many; CDR3aa: CASRPRQGIDQPQHF; CDR3nt: TGTGCCAGCAGGCCCAGACAGGGGATTGATCAGCCCCAGCATTTT